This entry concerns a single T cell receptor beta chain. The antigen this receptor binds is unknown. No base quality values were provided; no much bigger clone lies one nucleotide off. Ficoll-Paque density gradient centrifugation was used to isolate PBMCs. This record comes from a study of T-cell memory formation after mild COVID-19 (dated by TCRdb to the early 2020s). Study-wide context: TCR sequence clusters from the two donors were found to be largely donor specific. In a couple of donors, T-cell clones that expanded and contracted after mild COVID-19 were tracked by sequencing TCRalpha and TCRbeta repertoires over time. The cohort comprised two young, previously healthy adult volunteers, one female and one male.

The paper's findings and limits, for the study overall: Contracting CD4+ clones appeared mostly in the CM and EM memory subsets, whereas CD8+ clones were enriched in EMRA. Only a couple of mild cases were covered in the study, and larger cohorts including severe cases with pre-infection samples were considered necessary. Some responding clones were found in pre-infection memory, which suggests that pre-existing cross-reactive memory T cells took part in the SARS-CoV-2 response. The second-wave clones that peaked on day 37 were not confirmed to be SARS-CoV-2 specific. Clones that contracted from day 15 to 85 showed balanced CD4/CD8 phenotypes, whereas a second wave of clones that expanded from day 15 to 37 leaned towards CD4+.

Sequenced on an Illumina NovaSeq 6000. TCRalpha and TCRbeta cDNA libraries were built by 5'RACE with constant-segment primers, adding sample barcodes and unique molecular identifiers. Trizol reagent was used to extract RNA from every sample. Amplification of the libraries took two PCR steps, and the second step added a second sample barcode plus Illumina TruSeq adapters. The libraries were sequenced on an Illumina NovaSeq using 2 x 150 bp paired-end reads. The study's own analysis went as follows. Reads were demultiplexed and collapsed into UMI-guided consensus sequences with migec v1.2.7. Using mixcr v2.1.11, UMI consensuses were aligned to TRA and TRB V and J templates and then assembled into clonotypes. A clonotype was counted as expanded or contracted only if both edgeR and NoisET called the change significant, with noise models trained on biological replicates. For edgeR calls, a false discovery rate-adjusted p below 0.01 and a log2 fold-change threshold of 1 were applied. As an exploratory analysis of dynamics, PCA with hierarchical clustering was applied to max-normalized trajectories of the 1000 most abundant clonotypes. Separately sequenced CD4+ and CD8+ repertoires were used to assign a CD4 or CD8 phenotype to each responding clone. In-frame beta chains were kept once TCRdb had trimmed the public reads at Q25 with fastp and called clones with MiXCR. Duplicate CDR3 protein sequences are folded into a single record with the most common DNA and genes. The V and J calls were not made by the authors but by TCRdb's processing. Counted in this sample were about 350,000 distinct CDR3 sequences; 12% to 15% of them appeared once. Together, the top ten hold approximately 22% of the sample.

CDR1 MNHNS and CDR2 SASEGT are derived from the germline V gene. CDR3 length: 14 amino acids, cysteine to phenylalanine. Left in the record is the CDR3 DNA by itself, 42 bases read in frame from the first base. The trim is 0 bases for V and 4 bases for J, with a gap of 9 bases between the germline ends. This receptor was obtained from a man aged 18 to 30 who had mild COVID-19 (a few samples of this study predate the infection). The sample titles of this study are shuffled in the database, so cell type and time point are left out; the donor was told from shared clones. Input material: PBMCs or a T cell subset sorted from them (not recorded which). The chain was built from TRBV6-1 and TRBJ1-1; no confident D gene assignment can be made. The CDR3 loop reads CASSEALRGTEAFF. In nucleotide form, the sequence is TGTGCCAGCAGTGAAGCGCTTCGGGGCACTGAAGCTTTCTTT.